The clone carrying this T cell receptor (beta chain) occurred many times. Its matching antigen is unknown. The sample is drawn from a study of T cell repertoires in cytomegalovirus infection. MiXCR, applied by TCRdb to the reads, yields one record per CDR3 protein. The data show about 900,000 distinct CDR3 sequences, roughly 31% seen once. The CDR3 is made up of 13 amino acids. Unmatched junction bases numbered 5, after V lost 3 bases and J lost 10 bases. The sequence derives from a human donor in good health (CMV status not recorded). Some clones in this sample may be carry-over from other donors' samples. The genes are TRBV12-3 or TRBV12-4 and TRBJ2-3; 9 bases agree with TRBD2. Sample: cultured CD8+ T cells from PBMCs, taken from culture after CMV antigen stimulation. CDR3 in amino acids: CASSLLAGLAQYF. The CDR3 DNA reads as TGTGCCAGCAGTTTGCTAGCGGGGTTGGCGCAGTATTTT.